Listed below are T cell receptor beta chains from one sample, sequenced in a study of blood T cells in healthy people across ages. TCRdb fed the 5' RACE reads into MiXCR, producing one record per CDR3 protein. The repertoire holds approximately 490,000 distinct CDR3 sequences, with around 24% as singletons. The same sample was also studied in work on T cells of mothers and their children.

The source material was blood. The receptors were gathered from a boy younger than 18 in good health. The CDR3 runs from the conserved cysteine through the conserved F or W. Fields, in order: J gene, V gene, D gene, CDR3 protein. A D gene is named only where the DNA matches it firmly.

TRBJ2-7 TRBV12-3/TRBV12-4 . CASSLQGFPYEQYF
TRBJ2-7 TRBV7-2 . CASSLVVGQPTSYEQYF
TRBJ1-4 TRBV6-5 TRBD1 CASRPRGIENEKLFF
TRBJ2-3 TRBV3-1 TRBD2 CASSQDRLAGGGLDTQYF
TRBJ2-3 TRBV19 TRBD2 CASTSLAGKGDTQYF
TRBJ1-3 TRBV5-1 . CASSSRTAENTIYF
TRBJ2-3 TRBV29-1 . CSVGIHTDTQYF
TRBJ1-2 TRBV7-2 . CASSLEEFGYTF
TRBJ2-1 TRBV4-3 . CASSPGPAVDNEQFF
TRBJ1-4 TRBV4-3 . CASSLRRGPGVANEKLFF
TRBJ2-7 TRBV4-1 . CASSPQGNGYTEQYF
TRBJ2-7 TRBV7-2 . CASSSPDREIRHERFF
TRBJ2-5 TRBV7-2 TRBD1 CASSLDGAGGGETQYF
TRBJ1-4 TRBV6-1 . CASSPYSGAINEKLFF
TRBJ2-7 TRBV28 . CASSLGGGWIPYEQYF
TRBJ2-7 TRBV5-1 . CASSADRFLRYF
TRBJ2-7 TRBV20-1 TRBD2 CSAQRGVSYEQYF
TRBJ1-5 TRBV19 . CASSMGGSAPQHF
TRBJ2-2 TRBV10-3 TRBD1 CAARQGADTGELFF
TRBJ2-1 TRBV7-3 . CASSFRGASVNEQFF
TRBJ1-2 TRBV7-8 TRBD1 CASSSGQGLVGYTF
. TRBV10-3 TRBD2 CAISDGIGGSYNEQFF
TRBJ2-7 TRBV27 . CASSSYTNEQYF
TRBJ2-1 TRBV4-1 . CASSQDGSAGRSYNEQFF
TRBJ2-3 TRBV7-2 TRBD1 CASSRGQGRTDTQYF
. TRBV20-1 TRBD2 CSARGTSGNHCNEQFF
TRBJ1-3 TRBV7-2 TRBD1 CASSLGLSGGALSGNTIYF
TRBJ2-7 TRBV11-1 TRBD2 CASSLWGGTYEQYF
. TRBV29-1 TRBD1 CSVAGTGGFYEQYF
TRBJ2-5 TRBV29-1 . CSVFGNQETQYF
TRBJ2-1 TRBV20-1 . CSARAQRARNEQFF
TRBJ2-3 TRBV7-2 . CASSLAVSRPDTQYF
TRBJ2-3 TRBV7-8 TRBD2 CASSWGLLVRSTDTQYF
TRBJ2-5 TRBV28 . CASSPEVGWETQYF
. TRBV28 . CASRSPGDGAYEQYF
TRBJ2-5 TRBV7-3 TRBD2 CASSSQPGGIEFF
TRBJ2-3 TRBV29-1 . CSVDGHRGVDTQYF
. TRBV5-1 . CASSFAGDSQTQYF
TRBJ1-1 TRBV5-5 . CASTFGGNMNTEAFF
TRBJ2-7 TRBV12-3/TRBV12-4 TRBD1 CASAFSGGASHEQYF
TRBJ2-1 TRBV15 TRBD1 CATKQGSYNEQFF
TRBJ2-5 TRBV12-3/TRBV12-4 TRBD2 CASGLAGTQETQYF